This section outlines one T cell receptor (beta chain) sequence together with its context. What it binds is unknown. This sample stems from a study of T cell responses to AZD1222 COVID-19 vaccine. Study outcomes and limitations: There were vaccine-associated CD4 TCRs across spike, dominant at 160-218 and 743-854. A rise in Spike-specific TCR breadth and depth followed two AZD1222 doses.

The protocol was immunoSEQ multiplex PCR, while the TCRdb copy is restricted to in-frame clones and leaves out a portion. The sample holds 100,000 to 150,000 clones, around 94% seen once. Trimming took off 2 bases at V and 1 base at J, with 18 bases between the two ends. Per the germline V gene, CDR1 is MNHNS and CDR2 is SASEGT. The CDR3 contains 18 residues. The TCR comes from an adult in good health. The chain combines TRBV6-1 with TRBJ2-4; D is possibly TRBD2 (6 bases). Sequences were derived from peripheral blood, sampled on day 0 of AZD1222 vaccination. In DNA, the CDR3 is TGTGCCAGCAGTGAACCTCCTGACGGGAGCGGGGCCAAAAACATTCAGTACTTC. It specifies CASSEPPDGSGAKNIQYF.